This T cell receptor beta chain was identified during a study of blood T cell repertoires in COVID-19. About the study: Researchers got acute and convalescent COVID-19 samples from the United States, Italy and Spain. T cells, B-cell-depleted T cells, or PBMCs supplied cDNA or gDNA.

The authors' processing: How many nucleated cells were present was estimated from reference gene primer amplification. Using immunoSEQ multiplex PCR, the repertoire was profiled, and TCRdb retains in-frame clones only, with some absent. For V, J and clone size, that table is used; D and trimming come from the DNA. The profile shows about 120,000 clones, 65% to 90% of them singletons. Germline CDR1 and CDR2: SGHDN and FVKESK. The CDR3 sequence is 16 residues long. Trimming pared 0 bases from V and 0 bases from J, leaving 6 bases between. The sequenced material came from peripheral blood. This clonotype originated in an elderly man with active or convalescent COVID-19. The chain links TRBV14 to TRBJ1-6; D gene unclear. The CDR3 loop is CASSQEESSYNSPLHF. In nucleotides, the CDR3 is TGTGCCAGCAGCCAAGAGGAGAGCTCCTATAATTCACCCCTCCACTTT.